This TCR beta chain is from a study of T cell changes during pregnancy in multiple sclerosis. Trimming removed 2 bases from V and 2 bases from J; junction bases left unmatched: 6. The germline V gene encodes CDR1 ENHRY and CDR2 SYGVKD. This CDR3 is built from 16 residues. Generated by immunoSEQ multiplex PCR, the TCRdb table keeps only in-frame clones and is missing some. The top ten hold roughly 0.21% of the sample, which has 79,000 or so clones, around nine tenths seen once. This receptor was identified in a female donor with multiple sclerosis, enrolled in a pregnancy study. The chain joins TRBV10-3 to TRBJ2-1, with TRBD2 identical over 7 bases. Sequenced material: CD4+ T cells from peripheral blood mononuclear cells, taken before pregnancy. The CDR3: CAISERREGPYNEQFF. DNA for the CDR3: TGTGCCATCAGTGAGAGGAGGGAGGGCCCCTACAATGAGCAGTTCTTC.